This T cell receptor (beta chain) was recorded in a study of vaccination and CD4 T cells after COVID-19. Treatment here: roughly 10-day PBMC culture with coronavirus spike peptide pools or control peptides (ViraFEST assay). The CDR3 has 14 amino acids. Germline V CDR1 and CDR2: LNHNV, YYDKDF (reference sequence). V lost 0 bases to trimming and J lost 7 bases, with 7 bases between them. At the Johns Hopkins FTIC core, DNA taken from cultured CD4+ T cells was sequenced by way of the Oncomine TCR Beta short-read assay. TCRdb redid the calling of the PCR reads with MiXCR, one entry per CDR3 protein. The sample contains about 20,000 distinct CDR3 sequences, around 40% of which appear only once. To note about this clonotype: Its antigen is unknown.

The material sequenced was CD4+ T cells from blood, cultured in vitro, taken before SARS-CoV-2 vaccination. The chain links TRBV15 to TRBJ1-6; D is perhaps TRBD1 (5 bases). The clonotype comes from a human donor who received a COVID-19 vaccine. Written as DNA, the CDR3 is TGTGCCACCAGCAGAGACCCAGGGAATTCACCCCTCCACTTT. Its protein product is CATSRDPGNSPLHF.